This T cell receptor beta chain was captured by sequencing in a study of blood T cells in healthy people across ages. The study's findings and limits: Long-lived donors exceeded aged donors in naive CD4+ cells and diversity. The lack of PBMC sorting stopped any conclusive naive versus antigen-experienced comparison.

Deletions cut 4 bases from V and 4 bases from J, with 19 bases between. In germline, CDR1 is MDHEN, CDR2 SYDVKM. The CDR3 has 16 residues. Points on this clonotype: Its antigen is still unknown.

A second 7 to 11 cycle PCR used barcoded and J-beta primers. A single record per CDR3 protein comes from TCRdb applying MiXCR to the 5' RACE reads. The table has 1.8 million or so distinct CDR3 sequences, roughly two fifths seen once. Sequencing was done on a sample of blood. The chain combines TRBV28 with TRBJ1-2; tentative D call: TRBD1 (6 bases). This receptor was obtained from a human donor in good health. The CDR3 DNA sequence: TGTGCCAGCAGTTCAGCCCGGGGACATTTTTCCTATGGCTACACCTTC. This sequence encodes CASSSARGHFSYGYTF.